The next 29 T cell receptor beta chains were all read from a single sample in a study of identical twins. Each CDR3 protein is one row after TCRdb ran MiXCR on the 5' RACE reads. The sample has roughly 260,000 distinct CDR3 sequences, over 11% seen once. The sample was memory (CD45RO+) T cells sorted from blood. The origin of the receptors is a woman aged 18-30 years in good health.

This clonotype was seen many times. The chain has TRBV12-3 or TRBV12-4 and TRBJ1-2; D is ambiguous. The CDR3 has 14 residues. The V end was cut by 1 base, the J end by 3 bases, with 9 bases between. CDR3 residues: CASSLGEVDYGYTF. The CDR3 nucleotides read TGTGCCAGCAGTTTAGGGGAGGTTGACTATGGCTACACCTTC.

In this sample, this clonotype turned up a few times. The chain uses TRBV20-1 and TRBJ2-2; D gene ambiguous. Trimming stripped 3 bases from V and 0 bases from J, with 2 bases between. Germline CDR1 DFQATT, CDR2 SNEGSKA (reference sequence). The CDR3 is made up of 12 amino acids. The CDR3 DNA reads TGCAGTGCTAGGCCGAACACCGGGGAGCTGTTTTTT. Amino acid sequence: CSARPNTGELFF.

This clonotype was counted a few times. A junction end diverges from the germline sequence, so it may reflect a read error. This sequence joins TRBV11-2 and TRBJ2-1; 15 bases are a match to TRBD2. The CDR3 extends over 14 amino acids. CDR1 SGHAT and CDR2 FQNNGV come from the germline V gene. CDR3: CASSHGLAGGVTVF. For the CDR3, the DNA is TGTGCCAGCAGCCATGGACTAGCGGGGGGGGTTACGGTCTTC.

This sequence joins TRBV19 and TRBJ2-7; no clear D. Per the germline V gene, CDR1 is LNHDA and CDR2 is SQIVND (reference sequence). This CDR3 contains 15 residues. Between the trimmed V and J ends, which lost 7 bases and 2 bases, there was a span of 18 bases. The DNA of the CDR3 is TGTGCCAGTACCCCCGGCCAGGAATCCACCTACGAGCAGTACTTC. Protein: CASTPGQESTYEQYF.

This clonotype showed up just a few times. The chain uses TRBV5-1 and TRBJ2-5; 8 bases align to TRBD2. Trimming removed 0 bases from V and 5 bases from J; junction bases left unmatched: 9. The CDR3 is 16 amino acids. Germline V gene data show CDR1 as SGHRS and CDR2 as YFSETQ. The CDR3 protein is CASSLAAGGVSETQYF. As DNA, the CDR3 is TGCGCCAGCAGCTTGGCCGCGGGGGGAGTAAGCGAGACCCAGTACTTC.

This clonotype was counted between two and nine times. The rearrangement joins TRBV9 to TRBJ1-3; D might be TRBD1 (6 bases). The CDR3 contains 17 residues. Trimming shortened V by 3 bases and J by 1 base, and 17 bases separated the two germline ends. Germline V gene data show CDR1 as SGDLS and CDR2 as YYNGEE. This CDR3 is CASSGFTGTLSGNTIYF. CDR3 coding DNA: TGTGCCAGCAGCGGTTTTACAGGGACCCTATCTGGAAACACCATATATTTT.

The chain has TRBV20-1 and TRBJ2-1; no firm D call. Germline CDR1 DFQATT, CDR2 SNEGSKA (reference sequence). The ends were cut back, 1 base at V and 8 bases at J, with 9 bases in the middle. CDR3 length: 12 residues. The CDR3 DNA reads as TGCAGTGCTAGAGCCAACTTGGATGAGCAGTTCTTC. It specifies CSARANLDEQFF.

Worth noting for this clonotype: A junction end diverges from the germline sequence, so it may reflect a read error. The chain links TRBV6-1 to TRBJ2-7, with D possibly being TRBD1 (6 bases). Germline CDR1 reads MNHNS; CDR2 reads SASEGT. The CDR3 extends over 15 amino acids. The CDR3 DNA is TGTGCCAGCAGCCCCCTCAGGGGCTCCTCCTACGAGCAGCACTTC. Amino acids: CASSPLRGSSYEQHF.

CDR3 coding DNA: TGTGCCAGTTGTTCCAGCGGATCTGGGGGAGAGACCCAGTACTTC. It codes for CASCSSGSGGETQYF. This chain joins TRBV19 and TRBJ2-5; D tentatively fits TRBD1 or TRBD2 (5 bases each). With 8 bases removed from V and 4 bases from J, the gap between germline ends came to 20 bases. The CDR3 length is 15 residues. In germline, CDR1 is LNHDA, CDR2 SQIVND (reference sequence). Full variable domain (outside the CDR3, taken from reference TRBV19 and TRBJ2-5): DGGITQSPKYLFRKEGQNVTLSCEQNLNHDAMYWYRQDPGQGLRLIYYSQIVNDFQKGDIAEGYSVSREKKESFPLTVTSAQKNPTAFYLCASCSSGSGGETQYFGPGTRLLVL.

This chain links TRBV12-3 or TRBV12-4 with TRBJ1-1; no firm D call. Trimming pared 3 bases from V and 8 bases from J, leaving 10 bases between. The CDR3 covers 12 residues. CDR3 residues: CASSFYRLEAFF. The CDR3 DNA sequence: TGTGCCAGCAGTTTTTATCGCCTCGAAGCTTTCTTT.

This clonotype was seen ten or more times. The rearrangement links TRBV18 to TRBJ2-7; D gene ambiguous. The CDR3 spans 14 residues. CDR1 is KGHSH and CDR2 is LQKENI in the germline V gene. With 6 bases removed from V and 0 bases from J, the gap between germline ends came to 12 bases. This CDR3 is CASSEVPLSYEQYF. As DNA, the CDR3 is TGTGCCAGCTCCGAGGTCCCACTCTCCTACGAGCAGTACTTC. Full variable domain (rest looked up from reference TRBV18 and TRBJ2-7): NAGVMQNPRHLVRRRGQEARLRCSPMKGHSHVYWYRQLPEEGLKFMVYLQKENIIDESGMPKERFSAEFPKEGPSILRIQQVVRGDSAAYFCASSEVPLSYEQYFGPGTRLTVT.

The V call is TRBV2, the J call TRBJ2-7; 9 bases are a match to TRBD2. This CDR3 contains 15 residues. V dropped 4 bases and J dropped 1; count of bases not matched to a gene: 5. Germline V gives CDR1 SNHLY, CDR2 FYNNEI. CDR3 in amino acids: CASSAGLAGSYEQYF. The CDR3 DNA reads TGTGCCAGCAGTGCCGGGCTAGCGGGATCCTACGAGCAGTACTTC.

In DNA form, the CDR3 reads TGTGCCAGCAGCCACCCCCCTAGGGCAGGAGTGAACACTGAAGCTTTCTTT. Translated: CASSHPPRAGVNTEAFF. V is TRBV4-2 and J is TRBJ1-1, with D uncertain. Between the trimmed V and J ends, which lost 3 bases and 0 bases, there was a span of 17 bases. The CDR3 loop spans 17 amino acids. Germline CDR1 reads LGHNA; CDR2 reads YNFKEQ.

This clonotype was observed a few times. V gene TRBV20-1 combines with J gene TRBJ2-7; TRBD1 agrees at 7 bases. The ends lost 6 bases at V and 6 bases at J; junction bases unmatched: 11. Germline-derived CDR1 and CDR2 are DFQATT and SNEGSKA (reference sequence). CDR3 length: 13 residues. For the CDR3, the DNA is TGCAGTGCCCTGGGGGCAGGGGGACGCGAGCAGTACTTC. It translates to CSALGAGGREQYF.

This clonotype has a handful of counts. This chain uses TRBV20-1 with TRBJ2-3, with 7 bases lining up with TRBD2. The CDR3 has 15 amino acids. Germline-derived CDR1 and CDR2 are DFQATT and SNEGSKA (reference sequence). Germline trimming cut 3 bases from V and 8 bases from J; bases unmatched to any gene: 14. DNA of the CDR3: TGCAGTGCTAGTAATCAGCGGGATTCTTCGGGTACGCAGTATTTT. This encodes CSASNQRDSSGTQYF.

This clonotype was detected many times. V usage is TRBV29-1 and J usage is TRBJ2-7; D call uncertain. CDR1 is SQVTM and CDR2 is ANQGSEA in the germline V gene. The CDR3 consists of 11 residues. V gave up 6 bases and J gave up 3 bases, with 9 bases separating them. The chain's CDR3 is CSVGRFYEQYF. In DNA form, the CDR3 reads TGCAGCGTAGGACGGTTCTACGAGCAGTACTTC.

The rearrangement uses TRBV5-1 and TRBJ1-1; unclear D gene. The CDR3 runs 16 residues. Deletions cut 5 bases from V and 1 base from J, with 18 bases between. From germline, CDR1 is SGHRS and CDR2 YFSETQ. CDR3 sequence reads: CASSRIRGERNTEAFF. The CDR3 DNA follows: TGCGCCAGCAGTCGAATCCGCGGGGAGCGGAACACTGAAGCTTTCTTT.

This clonotype was recorded a few times. The chain carries TRBV4-1 and TRBJ2-5; 13 bases are shared with TRBD2. Germline values: CDR1 MGHRA, CDR2 YSYEKL. J lost 3 bases, V lost 6 bases, and 4 bases had no gene match. The CDR3 is made up of 15 amino acids. The DNA for the CDR3 is TGCGCCAGCAGGCGCGGACTAGCGGGAGAAGAGACCCAGTACTTC. This translates into CASRRGLAGEETQYF.

V usage is TRBV2 and J usage is TRBJ2-2; D gene uncertain. The CDR3 covers 16 residues. CDR1 and CDR2 (germline): SNHLY, FYNNEI. V was pared by 6 bases and J by 0 bases, with 14 bases between. For the CDR3, the DNA is TGTGCCAGCAGCCTATTTGGTTCCTCGAACACCGGGGAGCTGTTTTTT. It is translated as CASSLFGSSNTGELFF.

Only a few counts were recorded for this clonotype. The rearrangement joins TRBV9 to TRBJ1-1, with 8 bases identical to TRBD1. Trimming cost V 0 bases and J 10 bases; bases outside gene matches: 2. Germline V gene data show CDR1 as SGDLS and CDR2 as YYNGEE. This CDR3 has 12 residues. The chain's CDR3 is CASSVVTGGAFF. The CDR3, as DNA: TGTGCCAGCAGCGTAGTAACAGGGGGAGCTTTCTTT.

This clonotype was picked up a small number of times. This chain joins TRBV5-6 and TRBJ1-1; the D gene is possibly TRBD1 (6 bases). The V end was cut by 0 bases, the J end by 6 bases, with 9 bases between. From germline, CDR1 is SGHDT and CDR2 YYEEEE. The CDR3 runs 13 residues. In DNA, the CDR3 is TGTGCCAGCAGCTTGGTCGGGGGCCCTGAAGCTTTCTTT. It is translated as CASSLVGGPEAFF.

The rearrangement uses TRBV3-1 and TRBJ1-2, with TRBD1 matching over 8 bases. The germline V gene has CDR1 LGHDT and CDR2 YNNKEL (reference sequence). After removal of 4 bases from V and 6 bases from J, the junction contained 4 bases not matched to a gene. The CDR3 extends over 13 amino acids. The CDR3 sequence: CASSRQGADGYTF. The CDR3 coding sequence is TGTGCCAGCAGCCGGCAGGGGGCGGATGGCTACACCTTC.

This chain connects TRBV29-1 to TRBJ1-1, with no clear D. Trimming left V 3 bases short and J 5 bases short, with 19 bases between. The CDR3 covers 15 residues. Germline V gives CDR1 SQVTM, CDR2 ANQGSEA. The CDR3 region is CSVDNPGDGGTEAFF. Written as DNA, the CDR3 is TGCAGCGTTGACAACCCCGGAGACGGTGGGACTGAAGCTTTCTTT.

The V gene is TRBV6-4, the J gene TRBJ2-1, with TRBD2 identical over 7 bases. V dropped 0 bases and J dropped 3; count of bases not matched to a gene: 5. Germline CDR1 reads MRHNA; CDR2 reads SNTAGT. CDR3 length: 16 amino acids. CDR3 bases: TGTGCCAGCAGTGACTCCACTAGCGATTACTACAATGAGCAGTTCTTC. Translation: CASSDSTSDYYNEQFF.

This clonotype was recorded many times. The chain couples TRBV6-5 to TRBJ2-5, with D possibly TRBD2 on 6 matching bases. This CDR3 region has 13 residues. Germline loops: CDR1 MNHEY, CDR2 SVGAGI. Trimming cost V 4 bases and J 5 bases, with 11 bases left between them. The CDR3 is CASSFPGVETQYF. CDR3 coding DNA: TGTGCCAGCAGTTTCCCGGGGGTTGAGACCCAGTACTTC.

The V call is TRBV5-1, the J call TRBJ2-3; D assignment may be TRBD1 or TRBD2 (5 bases each). The CDR3 extends over 16 amino acids. Trimming stripped 0 bases from V and 4 bases from J, with 15 bases between. Germline loops: CDR1 SGHRS, CDR2 YFSETQ. The DNA for the CDR3 is TGCGCCAGCAGCTTGGGGGCAGGGAGTAGTCCAGATACGCAGTATTTT. Translation gives CASSLGAGSSPDTQYF.

In this sample, this clonotype turned up a few times. This chain connects TRBV7-7 to TRBJ2-1; D is unclear. The CDR3 consists of 13 residues. Trimming left V 5 bases short and J 7 bases short, with 12 bases between. Germline loops: CDR1 SSHAT, CDR2 FNYEAQ (reference sequence). The CDR3 coding sequence is TGTGCCAGCAGCGTTCAAACTTTGAATGAGCAGTTCTTC. This encodes CASSVQTLNEQFF.

This clonotype was observed a few times. CDR3 DNA sequence: TGTGCCAGCAGCCCGGAGGGGGGAGGAAGGTTAGAGCAGTACTTC. This encodes CASSPEGGGRLEQYF. The J gene is TRBJ2-7, the V gene TRBV11-2; TRBD1 or TRBD2 may be the D gene (6 bases each). The CDR3 sequence is 15 residues long. CDR1 and CDR2 (germline): SGHAT, FQNNGV. V shed 5 bases and J shed 7 bases, with 21 bases lying between them.

This clonotype has just a few counts. The chain recombines TRBV9 with TRBJ2-5; D is undetermined. V gave up 4 bases and J gave up 4 bases, with 11 bases separating them. This CDR3 region has 13 residues. Germline CDR1 SGDLS, CDR2 YYNGEE. DNA of the CDR3: TGTGCCAGCAGCTCGGGCTTTATAGAGACCCAGTACTTC. The encoded protein is CASSSGFIETQYF.